The next 17 T cell receptor beta chains were all read from a single sample in a study of technical replicates of blood from a handful of donors. Using immunoSEQ multiplex PCR, the repertoire was profiled, and TCRdb retains in-frame clones only, with some absent. Among more than 65,000 clones listed, 92% were seen once. The sequenced sample consisted of T cells isolated from PBMCs. All receptors come from a human donor in good health.

This clone appeared once. The chain joins TRBV7-9 to TRBJ2-1; D is uncertain. The CDR3 is 13 amino acids. V gave up 1 base and J gave up 9 bases, with 10 bases separating them. Germline assignment: CDR1 SEHNR and CDR2 FQNEAQ (reference sequence). CDR3 sequence: CASSLGVTGEQFF. CDR3 in DNA: TGTGCCAGCAGCTTAGGAGTAACTGGTGAGCAGTTCTTC.

The chain has TRBV7-9 and TRBJ1-2, with a weak D call TRBD1 (5 bases). CDR1 and CDR2 (germline): SEHNR, FQNEAQ (reference sequence). The CDR3 length is 13 residues. V dropped 3 bases and J dropped 2 bases, with 7 bases sitting between them. This CDR3 is CASSLTVNYGYTF. CDR3 coding DNA: TGTGCCAGCAGCTTGACAGTCAACTATGGCTACACCTTC.

The genes are TRBV19 and TRBJ2-2, with D possibly being TRBD1 (6 bases). Germline assignment: CDR1 LNHDA and CDR2 SQIVND (reference sequence). The ends were cut back, 11 bases at V and 4 bases at J, with 14 bases in the middle. The CDR3 has 13 amino acids. The CDR3 here is CAFYRDGTGELFF. CDR3 in DNA: TGTGCCTTCTACAGGGATGGCACCGGGGAGCTGTTTTTT.

The chain combines TRBV11-3 with TRBJ2-7, with 7 positions matching TRBD1. The CDR3 loop spans 15 amino acids. With 5 bases clipped from V and 1 base from J, the junction kept 8 bases outside the gene matches. Germline assignment: CDR1 SGHNT and CDR2 YENEEA. Written as DNA, the CDR3 is TGTGCCAGCAGCCCGCGAGGGGGCCTTTCCTACGAGCAGTACTTC. It translates to CASSPRGGLSYEQYF.

The chain carries TRBV18 and TRBJ2-1, with TRBD2 as a possible D gene (6 bases). V was shortened by 4 bases and J by 8 bases, with 21 bases between the two germline ends. CDR1 is KGHSH and CDR2 is LQKENI in the germline V gene. The CDR3 runs to 16 residues. The CDR3 DNA reads TGTGCCAGCTCACTAGAGGAGGGGTTTGAATACTATGAGCAGTTCTTC. Translated, it gives CASSLEEGFEYYEQFF. Based on the CDR3 plus reference TRBV18 and TRBJ2-1, the full variable domain is NAGVMQNPRHLVRRRGQEARLRCSPMKGHSHVYWYRQLPEEGLKFMVYLQKENIIDESGMPKERFSAEFPKEGPSILRIQQVVRGDSAAYFCASSLEEGFEYYEQFFGPGTRLTVL.

The rearrangement links TRBV19 to TRBJ2-7, with D possibly being TRBD1 (6 bases). Germline V gives CDR1 LNHDA, CDR2 SQIVND (reference sequence). The CDR3 length is 14 residues. Trimming took off 6 bases at V and 0 bases at J, with 12 bases between the two ends. For the CDR3, the DNA is TGTGCCAGTAGAAGACAGGTGAGCTCCTACGAGCAGTACTTC. The encoded protein is CASRRQVSSYEQYF.

Here the CDR3 reads CASSISGVDGYTF. CDR3 in DNA: TGTGCCAGTAGTATATCGGGGGTGGATGGCTACACCTTC. The V gene is TRBV19, the J gene TRBJ1-2, with D possibly matching TRBD1 (5 bases). V lost 2 bases, J lost 6 bases, and 10 bases lay in between. CDR3 length: 13 amino acids. Germline loops: CDR1 LNHDA, CDR2 SQIVND (reference sequence).

V and J are TRBV6-6 and TRBJ2-1; 11 bases map to TRBD2. Germline V gene sequence: CDR1 MNHNY, CDR2 SVGAGI (reference sequence). The V segment lost 5 bases and the J segment 7 bases; nucleotides outside the gene matches: 10. The CDR3 loop spans 16 amino acids. This chain's CDR3 is CASSQIGLAGPNEQFF. CDR3 in DNA: TGTGCCAGCAGTCAAATTGGACTAGCGGGCCCGAATGAGCAGTTCTTC.

Concerning this clone: An end of the junction does not agree with germline; a read error may underlie this. The chain has TRBV13 and TRBJ1-2, with D uncertain. This CDR3 has 13 amino acids. Germline-derived CDR1 and CDR2 are PRHDT and FYEKMQ (reference sequence). The CDR3 reads CASSLGPLYDYTF. For the CDR3, the DNA is TGTGCCAGCAGCTTAGGACCCCTCTATGACTACACCTTC.

The chain links TRBV4-1 to TRBJ2-3, with 8 bases matching TRBD2. CDR3 length: 15 residues. The V gene end was trimmed by 4 bases and the J gene end by 2 bases; junction bases not matched to a gene: 5. In germline, CDR1 is MGHRA, CDR2 YSYEKL. The CDR3 DNA reads TGCGCCAGCAGCCTAAGGACTAGCATCACAGATACGCAGTATTTT. The encoded protein is CASSLRTSITDTQYF.

The chain uses TRBV7-2 and TRBJ2-1, with no clear D. The CDR3 is 13 amino acids. V was shortened by 3 bases and J by 5 bases, with 8 bases between the two germline ends. CDR1 SGHTA and CDR2 FQGNSA come from the germline V gene. The CDR3 DNA is TGTGCCAGCAGCTTTGCGGAAAACAATGAGCAGTTCTTC. It codes for CASSFAENNEQFF.

The chain uses TRBV6-5 and TRBJ2-7, with TRBD1 identical over 11 bases. The trim removed 4 bases at V and 6 bases at J, leaving 8 bases unmatched. The CDR3 extends over 15 amino acids. The germline V gene encodes CDR1 MNHEY and CDR2 SVGAGI. The CDR3 here is CASSWTGGARVEQYF. DNA for the CDR3: TGTGCCAGCAGTTGGACAGGGGGCGCCCGGGTCGAGCAGTACTTC.

This chain joins TRBV4-2 and TRBJ2-5; D unclear. Trimming pared 1 base from V and 4 bases from J, leaving 4 bases between. The CDR3 runs 12 residues. Germline lookup yields CDR1 LGHNA and CDR2 YNFKEQ. CDR3 coding DNA: TGTGCCAGCAGCCAAGGGAGAGAGACCCAGTACTTC. This sequence encodes CASSQGRETQYF.

The chain couples TRBV29-1 to TRBJ1-2, with 7 bases matching TRBD1. Per germline, CDR1 SQVTM and CDR2 ANQGSEA. The CDR3 has 11 residues. V shed 3 bases, J shed 6 bases, and the junction held 1 base outside the gene matches. CDR3: CSVDQGDGYTF. CDR3 DNA: TGCAGCGTTGATCAGGGGGATGGCTACACCTTC.

On this clone itself: The sample has other DNA sequences that encode this CDR3 too. The chain uses TRBV5-4 and TRBJ2-3; D not resolved. This CDR3 spans 15 amino acids. Between the trimmed V and J ends, which lost 0 bases and 2 bases, there was a span of 10 bases. Germline V gene sequence: CDR1 SGHNT, CDR2 YYREEE (reference sequence). CDR3 region: CASSLAGGPTDTQYF. For the CDR3, the DNA is TGTGCCAGCAGCTTGGCCGGCGGTCCCACAGATACGCAGTATTTT.

CDR3 sequence reads: CASSHPPGLSSYEQYF. The CDR3 nucleotides read TGTGCCAGCAGCCATCCTCCGGGACTTAGCTCCTACGAGCAGTACTTC. The gene calls are TRBV4-2 and TRBJ2-7; D may be TRBD2 (6 bases). The CDR3 runs 16 residues. Germline V gives CDR1 LGHNA, CDR2 YNFKEQ. The ends were cut back, 3 bases at V and 0 bases at J, with 15 bases in the middle.

This chain links TRBV7-2 with TRBJ1-5, with D unresolved. CDR3 length: 13 residues. CDR1 and CDR2 (germline): SGHTA, FQGNSA. V dropped 6 bases and J dropped 3 bases, with 9 bases sitting between them. CDR3 amino acids: CASSDFSNQPQHF. The CDR3 nucleotides read TGTGCCAGCAGTGACTTTTCCAATCAGCCCCAGCATTTT.